This T cell receptor (beta chain) was recorded in a study of PD-L1 blockade in urothelial cancer. From germline, CDR1 is SGHRS and CDR2 YFSETQ. With 1 base clipped from V and 2 bases from J, the junction kept 6 bases outside the gene matches. This CDR3 has 16 residues. Profiled with immunoSEQ multiplex PCR; TCRdb holds only in-frame clones, not every one. The sample carries 95,000 to 150,000 clones, around 86% recorded once. Time point meaning: peripheral blood 6 weeks after treatment start. The specimen comprised PBMCs, sampled around atezolizumab (anti-PD-L1) treatment. The receptor comes from a man aged 45-65 years with urothelial cancer. The chain is built from TRBV5-1 and TRBJ2-1; 7 bases map to TRBD1. CDR3 sequence reads: CASSLTTGATYNEQFF. The CDR3 DNA reads as TGCGCCAGCAGCTTGACCACAGGGGCCACCTACAATGAGCAGTTCTTC.